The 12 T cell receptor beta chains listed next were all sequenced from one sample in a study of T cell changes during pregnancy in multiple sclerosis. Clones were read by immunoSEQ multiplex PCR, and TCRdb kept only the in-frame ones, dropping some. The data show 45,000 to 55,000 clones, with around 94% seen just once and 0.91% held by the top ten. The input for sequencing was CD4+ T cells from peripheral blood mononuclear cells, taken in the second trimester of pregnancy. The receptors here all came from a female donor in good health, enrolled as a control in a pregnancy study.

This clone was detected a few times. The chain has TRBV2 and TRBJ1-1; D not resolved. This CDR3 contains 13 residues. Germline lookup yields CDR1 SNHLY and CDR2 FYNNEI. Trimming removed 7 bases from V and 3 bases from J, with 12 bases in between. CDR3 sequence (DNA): TGTGCCAGCATTAGAACGAGGCACACTGAAGCTTTCTTT. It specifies CASIRTRHTEAFF.

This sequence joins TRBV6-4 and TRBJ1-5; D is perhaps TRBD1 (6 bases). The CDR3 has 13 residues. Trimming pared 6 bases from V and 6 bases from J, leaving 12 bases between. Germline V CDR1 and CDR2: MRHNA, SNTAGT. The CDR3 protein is CASSREGVQPQHF. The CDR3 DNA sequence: TGTGCCAGCAGCCGAGAGGGGGTTCAGCCCCAGCATTTT.

Here the CDR3 DNA reads TGTGCCAGCAGTGGGGGGTTGGGATGGGGGGAGACTGAAGCTTTCTTT. Amino acids: CASSGGLGWGETEAFF. The chain uses TRBV2 and TRBJ1-1, with D maybe TRBD1 (5 bases). The germline V gene has CDR1 SNHLY and CDR2 FYNNEI. The CDR3 sequence is 16 residues long. V was pared by 4 bases and J by 5 bases, with 20 bases between.

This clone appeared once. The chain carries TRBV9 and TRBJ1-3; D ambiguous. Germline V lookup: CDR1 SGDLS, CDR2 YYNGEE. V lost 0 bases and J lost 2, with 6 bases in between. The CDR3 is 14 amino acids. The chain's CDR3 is CASSVGSAGNTIYF. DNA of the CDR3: TGTGCCAGCAGCGTAGGGTCAGCTGGAAACACCATATATTTT.

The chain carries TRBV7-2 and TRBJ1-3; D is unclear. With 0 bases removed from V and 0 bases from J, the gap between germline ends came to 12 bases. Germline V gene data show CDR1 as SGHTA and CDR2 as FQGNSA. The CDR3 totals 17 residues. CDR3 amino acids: CASSLASTRLSGNTIYF. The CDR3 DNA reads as TGTGCCAGCAGCTTAGCTTCGACCCGACTCTCTGGAAACACCATATATTTT.

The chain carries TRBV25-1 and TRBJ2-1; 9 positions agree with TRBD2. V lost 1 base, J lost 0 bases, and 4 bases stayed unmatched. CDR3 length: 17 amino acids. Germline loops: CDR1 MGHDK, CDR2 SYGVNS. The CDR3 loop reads CASSEFTSGFSYNEQFF. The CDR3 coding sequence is TGTGCCAGCAGTGAATTTACTAGCGGGTTCTCCTACAATGAGCAGTTCTTC.

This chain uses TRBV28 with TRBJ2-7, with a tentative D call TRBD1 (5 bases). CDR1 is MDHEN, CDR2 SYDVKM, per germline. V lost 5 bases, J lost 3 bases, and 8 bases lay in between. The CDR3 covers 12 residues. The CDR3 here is CASSRDSYEQYF. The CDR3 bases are TGTGCCAGCAGTCGAGACAGCTACGAGCAGTACTTC.

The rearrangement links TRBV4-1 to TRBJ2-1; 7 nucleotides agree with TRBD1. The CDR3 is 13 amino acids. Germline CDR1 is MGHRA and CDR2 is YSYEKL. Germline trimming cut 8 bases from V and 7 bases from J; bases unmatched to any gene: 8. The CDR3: CASHKTGENEQFF. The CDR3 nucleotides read TGCGCCAGCCACAAAACAGGGGAAAATGAGCAGTTCTTC.

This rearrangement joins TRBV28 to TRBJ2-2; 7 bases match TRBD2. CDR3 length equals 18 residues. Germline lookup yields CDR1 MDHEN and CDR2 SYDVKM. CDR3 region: CAYRGGLAAVANTGELFF. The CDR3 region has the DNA TGTGCTTATAGGGGTGGGCTAGCGGCAGTCGCGAACACCGGGGAGCTGTTTTTT.

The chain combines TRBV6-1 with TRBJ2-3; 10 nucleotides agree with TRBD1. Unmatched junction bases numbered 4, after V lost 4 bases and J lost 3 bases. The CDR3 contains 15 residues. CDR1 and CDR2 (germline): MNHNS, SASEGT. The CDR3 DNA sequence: TGTGCCAGCAGTGGGAGACAGGGGGCAACAGATACGCAGTATTTT. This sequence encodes CASSGRQGATDTQYF.

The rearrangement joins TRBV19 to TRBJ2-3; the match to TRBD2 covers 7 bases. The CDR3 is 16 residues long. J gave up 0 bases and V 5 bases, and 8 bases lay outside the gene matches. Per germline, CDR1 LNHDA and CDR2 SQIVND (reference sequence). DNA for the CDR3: TGTGCCAGTAGTCGCTCTAGCGGACTTAGCACAGATACGCAGTATTTT. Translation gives CASSRSSGLSTDTQYF.

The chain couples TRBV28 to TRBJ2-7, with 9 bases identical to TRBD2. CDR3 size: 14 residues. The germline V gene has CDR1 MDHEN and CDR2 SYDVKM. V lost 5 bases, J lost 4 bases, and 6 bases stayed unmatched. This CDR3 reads CASSMSGRIYEQYF. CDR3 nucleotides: TGTGCCAGCAGTATGAGCGGGAGGATTTACGAGCAGTACTTC.